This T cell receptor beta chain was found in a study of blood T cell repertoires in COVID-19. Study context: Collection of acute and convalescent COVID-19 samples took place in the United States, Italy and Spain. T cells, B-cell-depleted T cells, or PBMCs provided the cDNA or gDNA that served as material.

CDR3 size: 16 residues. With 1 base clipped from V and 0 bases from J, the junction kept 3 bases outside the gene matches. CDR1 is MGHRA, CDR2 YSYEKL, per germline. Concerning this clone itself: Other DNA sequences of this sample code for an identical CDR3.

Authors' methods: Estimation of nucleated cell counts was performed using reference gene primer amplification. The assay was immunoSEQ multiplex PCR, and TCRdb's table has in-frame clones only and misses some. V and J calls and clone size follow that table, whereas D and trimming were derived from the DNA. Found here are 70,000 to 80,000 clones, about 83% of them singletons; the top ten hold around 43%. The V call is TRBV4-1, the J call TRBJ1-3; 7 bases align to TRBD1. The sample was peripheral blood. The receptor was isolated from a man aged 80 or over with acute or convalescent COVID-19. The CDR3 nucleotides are TGCGCCAGCAGCCAAGGAGGGACAGCCTCTGGAAACACCATATATTTT. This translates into CASSQGGTASGNTIYF.